A selection of T cell receptor beta chains follows, all from one sample in a study of blood T cell repertoires in COVID-19. Sequenced by immunoSEQ multiplex PCR; TCRdb stores in-frame clones only, minus some. Here the sample spans approximately 200,000 clones, roughly four fifths being singletons. The sequenced material came from PBMCs or T cells enriched from blood (not recorded which). All receptors come from a middle-aged man who had recovered from COVID-19. CDR3s include the opening cysteine and the closing phenylalanine or tryptophan. A D gene is named only where the DNA matches it firmly. Clone size is stated in some rows and not others, as once, few, many or a class when expanded.

V gene	D gene	clone size	J gene	CDR3 protein	CDR3 DNA
TRBV30	-	-	TRBJ2-7	CACDSEWRASYEQYF	TGTGCCTGTGATTCGGAGTGGCGGGCGAGCTACGAGCAGTACTTC
TRBV2	TRBD1	few	TRBJ1-1	CASSEWLAGGTEAFF	TGTGCCAGCAGTGAGTGGCTGGCAGGGGGCACTGAAGCTTTCTTT
TRBV5-1	-	-	TRBJ1-2	CASSLVSPAGEYGYTF	TGCGCCAGCAGCTTGGTATCCCCGGCAGGGGAGTATGGCTACACCTTC
TRBV6-5	-	-	TRBJ2-2	CASKTEQGSTGELFF	TGTGCCAGCAAGACGGAGCAGGGGTCGACCGGGGAGCTGTTTTTT
TRBV5-4	TRBD2	-	TRBJ2-5	CASSLGTSGGASQTQYF	TGTGCCAGCAGCTTGGGGACTAGCGGGGGGGCCTCCCAGACCCAGTACTTC
TRBV18	-	-	TRBJ2-6	CASSEIQWTVKSGANVLTF	TGTGCCAGCTCCGAAATACAATGGACAGTTAAATCTGGGGCCAACGTCCTGACTTTC
TRBV12-3/TRBV12-4	-	-	TRBJ1-2	CASSLGTYYGYTF	TGTGCCAGCAGTTTAGGTACTTACTATGGCTACACCTTC
TRBV5-5	TRBD1	-	TRBJ1-6	CASSLKDRAYSYNSPLHF	TGTGCCAGCAGCTTGAAGGACAGGGCCTACTCCTATAATTCACCCCTCCACTTT
TRBV9	TRBD1	-	TRBJ1-4	CASSEGRTGGEKLFF	TGTGCCAGCAGCGAGGGGAGGACAGGGGGTGAAAAACTGTTTTTT
TRBV5-1	-	-	TRBJ1-3	CASSLAGLRSGNTIYF	TGCGCCAGCAGCTTGGCAGGACTGCGCTCTGGAAACACCATATATTTT
TRBV7-9	TRBD1	-	TRBJ1-2	CASSRSGTGGHYGYTF	TGTGCCAGCAGCCGCTCCGGGACAGGGGGCCACTATGGCTACACCTTC
TRBV18	TRBD2	-	TRBJ2-7	CASSLAGLGSYEQYF	TGTGCCAGCTCACTAGCGGGACTAGGGTCCTACGAGCAGTACTTC
TRBV30	TRBD1	-	TRBJ2-7	CAWMDRGRHEQYF	TGTGCCTGGATGGACAGGGGCAGACACGAGCAGTACTTC
TRBV3-1/TRBV3-2	TRBD1	-	TRBJ1-2	CASSPLGQGLGYTF	TGTGCCAGCAGCCCTTTAGGACAGGGGCTAGGCTACACCTTC
TRBV19	-	-	TRBJ2-1	CASRRATSSYNEQFF	TGTGCCAGTAGAAGGGCTACTAGCTCCTACAATGAGCAGTTCTTC
TRBV4-2	TRBD1	few	TRBJ1-2	CASSPRQGEAFGYTF	TGTGCCAGCAGCCCCCGACAGGGAGAGGCTTTCGGCTACACCTTC
TRBV3-1/TRBV3-2	-	once	TRBJ2-5	CASSEDFLETQYF	TGTGCCAGCAGCGAGGACTTCCTAGAGACCCAGTACTTC
TRBV28	-	once	TRBJ1-1	CASSSITHTGTEAFF	TGTGCCAGCAGCAGCATTACCCACACAGGAACAGAAGCTTTCTTT
TRBV3-1/TRBV3-2	-	-	TRBJ1-2	CAGSQEVRGSAGYTF	TGTGCCGGCAGCCAAGAAGTGCGGGGGTCTGCTGGCTACACCTTC
TRBV5-6	-	-	TRBJ2-4	CASSSRGSRVKNIQYF	TGTGCCAGCAGCTCTCGGGGATCGAGGGTCAAAAACATTCAGTACTTC
TRBV4-1	TRBD1	-	TRBJ1-2	CASSQDVAGGQGGHYGYTF	TGCGCCAGCAGCCAAGATGTGGCCGGTGGACAGGGAGGTCATTATGGCTACACCTTC
TRBV5-1	-	-	TRBJ2-1	CASRTSDWYNEQFF	TGCGCCAGCAGGACATCGGACTGGTACAATGAGCAGTTCTTC
TRBV18	TRBD1	-	TRBJ1-2	CASSLSTGGEGYTF	TGTGCCAGCTCGCTATCGACAGGGGGCGAGGGCTACACCTTC
TRBV3-1/TRBV3-2	TRBD2	-	TRBJ2-4	CASSLQSGGNIQYF	TGTGCCAGCAGCCTCCAATCGGGGGGGAACATTCAGTACTTC
TRBV7-2	-	few	TRBJ2-5	CASSLGGQQETQYF	TGTGCCAGCAGCTTAGGGGGGCAGCAAGAGACCCAGTACTTC
TRBV7-2	TRBD2	-	TRBJ2-7	CASSTLRGTGGISYEQYF	TGTGCCAGCAGCACACTAAGGGGAACGGGGGGGATCTCCTACGAGCAGTACTTC
TRBV27	-	-	TRBJ1-2	CASGYRGRLPSNGYTF	TGTGCCAGCGGCTATCGCGGCAGACTACCTTCAAACGGCTACACCTTC
TRBV3-1/TRBV3-2	-	few	TRBJ1-2	CASSEAGSYGYTF	TGTGCCAGCAGCGAAGCAGGGTCCTATGGCTACACCTTC
TRBV5-6	TRBD1	-	TRBJ1-1	CASSFLQGASTEAFF	TGTGCCAGCAGCTTCCTTCAGGGGGCGAGCACTGAAGCTTTCTTT
TRBV4-1	-	-	TRBJ2-2	CASSQGAGPTGELFF	TGCGCCAGCAGCCAGGGGGCAGGGCCCACCGGGGAGCTGTTTTTT
TRBV28	-	-	TRBJ2-3	CASSPHGRASTDTQYF	TGTGCCAGCAGTCCTCATGGCAGGGCCAGCACAGATACGCAGTATTTT
TRBV6-5	-	-	TRBJ1-6	CASRPGTRGNSPLHF	TGTGCCAGCAGGCCGGGCACCCGCGGGAATTCACCCCTCCACTTT
TRBV5-4	-	once	TRBJ2-1	CASSFLGRGRNEQFF	TGTGCCAGCAGCTTCCTCGGGAGGGGGCGAAATGAGCAGTTCTTC
TRBV30	TRBD1	-	TRBJ1-5	CAWSDRGNQPQHF	TGTGCCTGGAGTGACAGGGGGAATCAGCCCCAGCATTTT
TRBV7-2	TRBD1	once	TRBJ1-6	CASSLNRQGVNSPLHF	TGTGCCAGCAGTTTAAACCGACAGGGTGTTAATTCACCCCTCCACTTT
TRBV27	TRBD1	-	TRBJ1-2	CASSPGTAANYGYTF	TGTGCCAGCAGCCCCGGGACAGCAGCTAACTATGGCTACACCTTC
TRBV9	-	-	TRBJ2-1	CASTQTVSYNEQFF	TGTGCCAGCACCCAGACAGTCTCCTACAATGAGCAGTTCTTC
TRBV19	TRBD1	-	TRBJ1-1	CASSRRQGGDTEAFF	TGTGCCAGTAGTCGACGACAGGGCGGAGACACTGAAGCTTTCTTT
TRBV7-3	-	-	TRBJ1-6	CASSYMGGRNSPLHF	TGTGCCAGCAGCTATATGGGGGGGCGAAATTCACCCCTCCACTTT
TRBV11-2	-	-	TRBJ1-1	CASSLPAGHTEAFF	TGTGCCAGCAGCTTACCGGCAGGGCACACTGAAGCTTTCTTT
TRBV7-2	-	-	TRBJ2-2	CASSPLPGTLSGELFF	TGTGCCAGCAGCCCCTTGCCCGGGACATTGAGCGGGGAGCTGTTTTTT
TRBV6-5	-	-	TRBJ1-1	CASSYVRAGAEAFF	TGTGCCAGCAGTTACGTACGAGCGGGTGCTGAAGCTTTCTTT
TRBV2	-	-	TRBJ1-3	CASSAQGSGNTIYF	TGTGCCAGCAGCGCCCAGGGGTCTGGAAACACCATATATTTT
TRBV19	-	once	TRBJ1-1	CASAWGTGTSNTEAFF	TGTGCCAGTGCTTGGGGCACAGGAACATCGAACACTGAAGCTTTCTTT
TRBV9	TRBD1	few	TRBJ1-1	CASSSRGQGADRAEAFF	TGTGCCAGCAGCTCGAGGGGGCAGGGGGCAGATAGGGCTGAAGCTTTCTTT
TRBV5-5	TRBD2	-	TRBJ2-3	CASSSRIAGAGTDTQYF	TGTGCCAGCAGCTCACGTATAGCGGGGGCGGGCACAGATACGCAGTATTTT
TRBV11-3	-	-	TRBJ1-1	CATEVFRVVNTEAFF	TGTGCCACCGAGGTCTTCCGGGTGGTGAACACTGAAGCTTTCTTT
TRBV4-1	TRBD1	-	TRBJ1-1	CASSLGQGNTEAFF	TGCGCCAGCAGCCTAGGACAGGGTAACACTGAAGCTTTCTTT
TRBV3-1/TRBV3-2	-	-	TRBJ2-6	CASSLSSSGANVLTF	TGTGCCAGCAGCCTGAGTTCCTCTGGGGCCAACGTCCTGACTTTC
TRBV28	-	-	TRBJ1-1	CASSSVTLMNTEAFF	TGTGCCAGCAGTTCCGTGACTCTCATGAACACTGAAGCTTTCTTT
TRBV5-1	-	-	TRBJ1-1	CASSLTIYNTEAFF	TGCGCCAGCAGCCTCACTATATATAACACTGAAGCTTTCTTT
TRBV11-2	-	-	TRBJ2-5	CASSLSTEETQYF	TGTGCCAGCAGCTTAAGCACAGAAGAGACCCAGTACTTC
TRBV2	-	-	TRBJ2-3	CASMQVTDTQYF	TGTGCCAGCATGCAGGTCACAGATACGCAGTATTTT
TRBV5-1	TRBD1	-	TRBJ1-2	CASSPTTGGSGYTF	TGCGCCAGCAGCCCGACGACAGGGGGATCCGGCTACACCTTC
TRBV4-2	TRBD1	-	TRBJ2-2	CASSQVHDRGPAGELFF	TGTGCCAGCAGCCAAGTTCACGACAGGGGCCCGGCCGGGGAGCTGTTTTTT